This TCR beta chain was retrieved from a study of blood T cells in healthy people across ages. Findings and caveats of the study: PBMC samples, being unsorted, prevented any conclusive comparison of naive and antigen-experienced cells. It was not known whether donors were CMV positive (a possible confounder of expanded clonotype changes). Percentage of naive T cells showed a strong correlation with TCR beta diversity. Roughly linear declines in TCR beta diversity per million T cells occurred with age.

Per germline, CDR1 MNHNY and CDR2 SVGAGI (reference sequence). The CDR3 consists of 14 residues. With 2 bases clipped from V and 10 bases from J, the junction kept 3 bases outside the gene matches. On this clonotype itself: Its specificity is unknown.

It was with a sample-barcoded 5' primer and a J-beta primer mix that a second PCR of roughly 7 to 12 cycles was run. TCRdb ran MiXCR on the 5' RACE reads and lists one entry per CDR3 protein. Found here are 720,000 or so distinct CDR3 sequences, about 43% of them singletons; the top ten hold 30%. This clonotype originated in a man at least 80 years old in good health. The rearrangement uses TRBV6-6 and TRBJ1-6; TRBD1 agrees at 9 bases. Sequencing was performed on blood. The CDR3 reads CASSYRDRESPLHF. For the CDR3, the DNA is TGTGCCAGCAGTTACCGGGACAGGGAATCACCCCTCCACTTT.